These T cell receptor beta chains were read from a single sample in a study of control samples from healthy donors and cancer patients. Sequencing used immunoSEQ multiplex PCR; TCRdb keeps in-frame clones, though not all of them. Here the sample spans about 140,000 clones, about 90% being singletons. Input material: blood. The source is a man younger than 30 in good health. The CDR3 runs from the conserved cysteine through the conserved F or W. D genes are given only for firm matches. The size field is filled for only some rows; it gives once, few, many or a size class.

TRBJ1-4 NA TRBV12-3/TRBV12-4 NA TGTGCCAGCAGTTTAGACGGCGGCGAAGACCTGTTTTTT CASSLDGGEDLFF
TRBJ1-1 many TRBV7-9 TRBD1 TGTGCCAGCAGCCCAAGGGACAGGGGGCGGTCTGAAGCTTTCTTT CASSPRDRGRSEAFF
TRBJ1-1 NA TRBV28 NA TGTGCCAGCAGGAACTCGGGGGTAGTGAACACTGAAGCTTTCTTT CASRNSGVVNTEAFF
TRBJ2-1 NA TRBV7-6 NA TGTGCCAGCAGTGACGGGGTCGCCTTAGTGGGTGAGCAGTTCTTC CASSDGVALVGEQFF
TRBJ1-3 NA TRBV11-2 NA TGTGCCAGCAGCTTTGGACGGACCTCTGGAAACACCATATATTTT CASSFGRTSGNTIYF
TRBJ1-1 NA TRBV10-3 TRBD1 TGTGCCATCAGTGAGGGAGGGGGCGCGGTCCTTAACACTGAAGCTTTCTTT CAISEGGGAVLNTEAFF
TRBJ1-1 NA TRBV5-1 NA TGCGCCAGCAGCTTGGCGGCCAGGGGAAACACTGAAGCTTTCTTT CASSLAARGNTEAFF
TRBJ1-2 NA TRBV5-1 NA TGCGCCAGCAGCTTGGAATGGTCATACGGACAGCCCATATTATGGGGAAAGAACTATGGCTACACCTTC CASSLEWSYGQPILWGKNYGYTF
TRBJ1-6 NA TRBV7-9 NA TGTGCCAGCAGCTTAGGAGGGGACTCACCCCTCCACTTT CASSLGGDSPLHF
TRBJ2-6 NA TRBV6-4 TRBD1 TGTGCCAGCAGTGGGACAGGGAACTCTGGGGCCAACGTCCTGACTTTC CASSGTGNSGANVLTF
TRBJ1-4 NA TRBV7-9 TRBD1 TGTGCCAGCAGCCCCGGGACAGGGAATGAAAAACTGTTTTTT CASSPGTGNEKLFF
TRBJ2-3 NA TRBV29-1 NA TGCAGCGCTGATGACGGCACAGATACGCAGTATTTT CSADDGTDTQYF
TRBJ1-6 NA TRBV27 TRBD1 TGTGCCAGCAGTTTATACGGGACAGGGGGTATGGATTCACCCCTCCACTTT CASSLYGTGGMDSPLHF
TRBJ2-3 NA TRBV18 NA TGTGCCAGCTCACCACCCGAGGGTGCAGATACGCAGTATTTT CASSPPEGADTQYF
TRBJ2-1 NA TRBV7-2 TRBD1 TGTGCCAGCAGCCCACATAGACCGGGACAGGGGGCAGGCAATGAGCAGTTCTTC CASSPHRPGQGAGNEQFF
TRBJ2-1 NA TRBV9 NA TGTGCCAGCAGCGTAGCGACGGTAAGGGGCGATGAGCAGTTCTTC CASSVATVRGDEQFF
TRBJ1-6 NA TRBV5-5 NA TGTGCCAGCAGCCCGACGTCCACGATCTACTATAATTCACCCCTCCACTTT CASSPTSTIYYNSPLHF
TRBJ1-2 NA TRBV6-1 NA TGTGCCAGCAGTGAAATTGGGGACGGCGGCTACACCTTC CASSEIGDGGYTF
TRBJ1-2 NA TRBV4-1 NA TGCGCCAGCAGCCAAGATTGGGCGGGAAGCTATGGCTACACCTTC CASSQDWAGSYGYTF
TRBJ1-5 once TRBV6-1 TRBD1 TGTGCCAGCAGTGATCGAGGCAGGGGGTTCAATCAGCCCCAGCATTTT CASSDRGRGFNQPQHF
TRBJ1-6 NA TRBV27 NA TGTGCCAGCAGTTTTTCAGGGTTGCGTTCACCCCTCCACTTT CASSFSGLRSPLHF
TRBJ2-3 NA TRBV19 NA TGTGCCAGTACCCCGGGGGTGTGGACAGATACGCAGTATTTT CASTPGVWTDTQYF
TRBJ1-2 NA TRBV3-1/TRBV3-2 TRBD1 TGTGCCAGCAGCCAAGAGCTGGGACAGGGGCCAGCTAACTATGGCTACACCTTC CASSQELGQGPANYGYTF
TRBJ1-6 NA TRBV4-2 NA TGTGCCAGCAGCCAAGATCGGGGGACCTATTCACCCCTCCACTTT CASSQDRGTYSPLHF
TRBJ2-3 NA TRBV27 NA TGTGCCAGCCAGGACGACCCCACAGATACGCAGTATTTT CASQDDPTDTQYF
TRBJ2-2 once TRBV7-3 NA TGTGCCAGCAGCTTTAGCAGAACGAACACCGGGGAGCTGTTTTTT CASSFSRTNTGELFF
TRBJ1-2 NA TRBV10-3 NA TGTGCCATCAGTGAGGGGGTTGCAGCCCCTAATGGCTACACCTTC CAISEGVAAPNGYTF
TRBJ1-2 NA TRBV3-1/TRBV3-2 NA TGTGCCAGCAGCCAAGTCGGGAATGGCTACACCTTC CASSQVGNGYTF
TRBJ1-1 NA TRBV30 NA TGTGCCTGGAGTCCACTGGGACGGATGAACACTGAAGCTTTCTTT CAWSPLGRMNTEAFF
TRBJ2-7 NA TRBV4-3 TRBD1 TGCGCCAGCAGCCAAGATAGACAGGGCTCCGACGAGCAGTACTTC CASSQDRQGSDEQYF
TRBJ2-1 NA TRBV4-2 NA TGTGCCAGCAGCCAAGATGCGACAAAGGCTTACAATGAGCAGTTCTTC CASSQDATKAYNEQFF
TRBJ1-3 NA TRBV15 NA TGTGCCACCAGCAGAGATCCGGCGGGGGGAACTGGAAACACCATATATTTT CATSRDPAGGTGNTIYF
TRBJ2-1 NA TRBV9 TRBD2 TGTGCCAGCAGCTCGCAGAGACAATCTCTAGCGGGGGGTTACAATGAGCAGTTCTTC CASSSQRQSLAGGYNEQFF
TRBJ2-3 NA TRBV7-2 TRBD2 TGTGCCAGCAGCTTAGCCCTAGCGGGGGGTGCGGGAGATACGCAGTATTTT CASSLALAGGAGDTQYF